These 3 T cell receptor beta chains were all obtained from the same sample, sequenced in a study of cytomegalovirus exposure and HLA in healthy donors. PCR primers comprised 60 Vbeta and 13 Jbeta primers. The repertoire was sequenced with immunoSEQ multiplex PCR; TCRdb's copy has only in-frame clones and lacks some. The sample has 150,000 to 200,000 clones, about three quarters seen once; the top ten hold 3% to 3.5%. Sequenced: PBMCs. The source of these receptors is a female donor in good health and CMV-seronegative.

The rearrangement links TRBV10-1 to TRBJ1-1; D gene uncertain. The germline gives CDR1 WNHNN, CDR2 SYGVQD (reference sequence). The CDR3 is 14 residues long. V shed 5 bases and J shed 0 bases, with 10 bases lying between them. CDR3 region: CASSPSTLNTEAFF. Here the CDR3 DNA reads TGCGCCAGCAGTCCGTCCACATTGAACACTGAAGCTTTCTTT.

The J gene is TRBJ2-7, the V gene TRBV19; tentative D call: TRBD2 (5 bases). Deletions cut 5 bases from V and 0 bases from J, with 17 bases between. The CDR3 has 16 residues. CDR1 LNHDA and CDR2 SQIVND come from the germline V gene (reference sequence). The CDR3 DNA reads TGTGCCAGTAGTTCGAAGCCAGCGGCAAGCTCCTACGAGCAGTACTTC. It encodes CASSSKPAASSYEQYF.

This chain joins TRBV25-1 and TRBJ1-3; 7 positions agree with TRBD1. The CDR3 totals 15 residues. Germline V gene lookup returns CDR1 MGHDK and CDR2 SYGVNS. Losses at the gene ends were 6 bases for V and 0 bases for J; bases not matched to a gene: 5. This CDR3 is CASSLQGRSGNTIYF. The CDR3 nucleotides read TGTGCCAGCAGCTTACAGGGGCGCTCTGGAAACACCATATATTTT.